Presented here are 13 T cell receptor beta chains from one specimen sequenced in a study of blood T cell repertoires in COVID-19. Profiled with immunoSEQ multiplex PCR; TCRdb holds only in-frame clones, not every one. Of under 350,000 clones in the sample, roughly 83% were seen once. The sample comprised peripheral blood. These receptors came from a man in his sixties who had recovered from COVID-19.

The CDR3 nucleotides read TGTGCCAGCAGGAAGACAGGGAACACTGAAGCTTTCTTT. Its protein is CASRKTGNTEAFF. The V and J genes are TRBV6-5 and TRBJ1-1; possibly TRBD1 for D (6 bases). Germline CDR1 and CDR2: MNHEY and SVGAGI. Trimming shortened V by 6 bases and J by 1 base, and 9 bases separated the two germline ends. The CDR3 has 13 residues.

The rearrangement links TRBV15 to TRBJ2-1, with TRBD1 identical over 7 bases. V lost 3 bases, J lost 0 bases, and 5 bases stayed unmatched. In germline, CDR1 is LNHNV, CDR2 YYDKDF (reference sequence). This CDR3 is 16 amino acids long. DNA of the CDR3: TGTGCCACCAGCAGGGCCGGGACAGCCTCCTACAATGAGCAGTTCTTC. This codes for CATSRAGTASYNEQFF. The full variable domain, in which reference TRBV15 and TRBJ2-1 provide the parts outside the CDR3, is DAMVIQNPRYQVTQFGKPVTLSCSQTLNHNVMYWYQQKSSQAPKLLFHYYDKDFNNEADTPDNFQSRRPNTSFCFLDIRSPGLGDTAMYLCATSRAGTASYNEQFFGPGTRLTVL.

The chain uses TRBV12-3 or TRBV12-4 and TRBJ2-7, with D perhaps TRBD2 (6 bases). The CDR3 totals 13 residues. V was trimmed by 1 base and J by 6 bases, leaving 10 bases between them. CDR3 coding DNA: TGTGCCAGCAGTTTAGTAGCGGTCGGCGAGCAGTACTTC. It translates to CASSLVAVGEQYF.

The genes are TRBV21-1 and TRBJ1-2; TRBD1, as called in the table, went unchecked against the DNA. TRBV21-1 is recorded as a pseudogene. The CDR3 spans 16 residues. In DNA, the CDR3 is TGTGCCAGCAGCAAGGTCCTCACAGGGGAGCCCTATGGCTACACCTTC. Its translation is CASSKVLTGEPYGYTF.

The rearrangement links TRBV2 to TRBJ2-3, with 8 bases lining up with TRBD1. The CDR3 contains 15 residues. The germline gives CDR1 SNHLY, CDR2 FYNNEI. With 4 bases clipped from V and 7 bases from J, the junction kept 10 bases outside the gene matches. Here the CDR3 DNA reads TGTGCCAGCAGTGTGAGGACAGGGTTCGTGAATACGCAGTATTTT. It translates to CASSVRTGFVNTQYF.

V is TRBV27 and J is TRBJ2-1; D is uncertain. CDR3 length: 13 residues. From germline, CDR1 is MNHEY and CDR2 SMNVEV (reference sequence). Trimming took off 5 bases at V and 6 bases at J, with 11 bases between the two ends. The CDR3 reads CASSERLLNEQFF. CDR3 in DNA: TGTGCCAGCAGTGAACGACTTCTCAATGAGCAGTTCTTC.

J is TRBJ2-1 and V is TRBV30; the match to TRBD2 covers 7 bases. This CDR3 contains 15 residues. V shed 8 bases and J 1 base; nucleotides not matched to a gene: 11. Germline CDR1 and CDR2: GTSNPN and SVGIG (reference sequence). The CDR3 sequence: CAGRLGRGSYNEQFF. CDR3 coding DNA: TGTGCCGGCCGCTTGGGGCGGGGGTCCTACAATGAGCAGTTCTTC.

The table lists this clone with a few counts. This sequence joins TRBV19 and TRBJ2-7, with TRBD2 identical over 7 bases. Germline assignment: CDR1 LNHDA and CDR2 SQIVND (reference sequence). J lost 2 bases, V lost 5 bases, and 12 bases had no gene match. This CDR3 spans 16 amino acids. The CDR3 region is CASSSAPTSMAYEQYF. CDR3 DNA: TGTGCCAGTAGTTCCGCGCCGACTAGCATGGCCTACGAGCAGTACTTC.

The chain's CDR3 is CASSLSQGVLSREQFF. The CDR3 DNA is TGTGCCAGCAGTTTATCCCAGGGGGTCCTGTCCCGTGAGCAGTTCTTC. The V gene is TRBV27, the J gene TRBJ2-1; 7 bases are shared with TRBD1. The CDR3 sequence is 16 residues long. V lost 0 bases and J lost 9; bases outside the gene matches: 11. Germline loops: CDR1 MNHEY, CDR2 SMNVEV (reference sequence).

The V call is TRBV12-3 or TRBV12-4, the J call TRBJ2-2; a possible D gene is TRBD1 (6 bases). V gave up 5 bases and J gave up 5 bases, with 9 bases separating them. The CDR3 spans 13 residues. CDR3 nucleotide sequence: TGTGCCAGCAGTCGGACAGTGACCGGGGAGCTGTTTTTT. It specifies CASSRTVTGELFF.

The chain uses TRBV6-5 and TRBJ2-1; TRBD2 agrees at 9 bases. Germline V gene data show CDR1 as MNHEY and CDR2 as SVGAGI. CDR3 length: 15 amino acids. The J segment lost 3 bases and the V segment lost 7 bases, leaving 7 bases of the junction unmatched. The CDR3 here is CASTPSGVGYNEQFF. The CDR3 coding sequence is TGTGCCAGCACCCCTAGCGGGGTGGGCTACAATGAGCAGTTCTTC.

This chain connects TRBV30 to TRBJ2-1; D unresolved. CDR1 and CDR2 (germline): GTSNPN, SVGIG (reference sequence). This CDR3 comprises 14 residues. The germline V and J ends were trimmed by 1 base and 10 bases, with 17 bases remaining between them. The CDR3 spells CAWSALLATNEQFF. CDR3 DNA: TGTGCCTGGAGTGCTCTATTGGCAACTAACGAGCAGTTCTTC. Using reference TRBV30 and TRBJ2-1 for the parts outside the CDR3, the full variable domain is SQTIHQWPATLVQPVGSPLSLECTVEGTSNPNLYWYRQAAGRGLQLLFYSVGIGQISSEVPQNLSASRPQDRQFILSSKKLLLSDSGFYLCAWSALLATNEQFFGPGTRLTVL.

The chain carries TRBV18 and TRBJ2-1; 12 nucleotides match TRBD2. CDR3 length: 16 amino acids. The J segment lost 4 bases and the V segment lost 5 bases, leaving 6 bases of the junction unmatched. Germline loops: CDR1 KGHSH, CDR2 LQKENI. CDR3: CASSTRTSGDYNEQFF. The CDR3 DNA follows: TGTGCCAGCTCAACTCGGACTAGCGGGGATTACAATGAGCAGTTCTTC.